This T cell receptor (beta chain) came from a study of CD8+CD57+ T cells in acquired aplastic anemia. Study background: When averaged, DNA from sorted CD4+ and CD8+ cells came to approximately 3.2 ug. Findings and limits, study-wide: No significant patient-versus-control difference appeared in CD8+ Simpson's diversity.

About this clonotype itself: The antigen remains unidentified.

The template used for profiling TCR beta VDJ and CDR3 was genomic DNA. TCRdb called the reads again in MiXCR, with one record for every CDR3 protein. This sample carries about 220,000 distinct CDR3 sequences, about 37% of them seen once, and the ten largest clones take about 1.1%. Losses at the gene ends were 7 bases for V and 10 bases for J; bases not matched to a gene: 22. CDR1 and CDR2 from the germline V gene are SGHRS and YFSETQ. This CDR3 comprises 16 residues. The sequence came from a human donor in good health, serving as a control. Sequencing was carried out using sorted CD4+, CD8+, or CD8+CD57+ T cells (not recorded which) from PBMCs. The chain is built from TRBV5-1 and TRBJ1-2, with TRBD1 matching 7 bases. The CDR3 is CASRKTLTGTSTLYTF. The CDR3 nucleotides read TGCGCCAGCCGCAAGACCTTGACAGGGACCTCGACTCTCTACACCTTC.